This TCR beta chain appears in the sequencing data of a study of blood T cell repertoires in COVID-19. Study as a whole: Material from acute and convalescent COVID-19 was sourced from the United States, Italy and Spain. Nucleic acid was either cDNA or gDNA, and it came from T cells, B-cell-depleted T cells, or PBMCs.

Patients of the Seattle cohort, enrolled during active infection, were followed longitudinally. This CDR3 contains 14 residues. The ends were cut back, 7 bases at V and 0 bases at J, with 11 bases in the middle. In germline, CDR1 is SGHRS, CDR2 YFSETQ. Per the original methods: Counts of nucleated cells, estimated from reference gene primer amplification, were obtained. TCRdb's copy holds only in-frame clones and misses some; the assay was immunoSEQ multiplex PCR. That table supplies the V and J calls and clone size; D and trimming were determined from the DNA. The repertoire holds fewer than 450,000 clones, with 80% to 90% as singletons.

This chain connects TRBV5-1 to TRBJ2-1; D might be TRBD2 (5 bases). The sequence came from a woman in her forties or fifties with COVID-19, enrolled during active disease. Sequenced sample: peripheral blood. CDR3 nucleotide sequence: TGCGCCAGCTACCCGGGGAGCTCCTACAATGAGCAGTTCTTC. It yields the protein CASYPGSSYNEQFF.